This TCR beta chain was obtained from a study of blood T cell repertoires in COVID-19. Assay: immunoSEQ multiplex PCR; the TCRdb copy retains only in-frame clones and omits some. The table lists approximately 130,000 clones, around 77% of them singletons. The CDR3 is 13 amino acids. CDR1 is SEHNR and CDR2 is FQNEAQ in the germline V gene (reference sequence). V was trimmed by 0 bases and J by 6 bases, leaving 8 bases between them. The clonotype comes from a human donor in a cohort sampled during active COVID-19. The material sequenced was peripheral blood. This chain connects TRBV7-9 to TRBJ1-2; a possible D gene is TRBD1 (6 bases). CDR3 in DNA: TGTGCCAGCAGCTTAGCCACAGGGAATGGCTACACCTTC. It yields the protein CASSLATGNGYTF.